One sample yielded the 27 T cell receptor beta chains listed below, sequenced in a study of T cells in Graves' hyperthyroidism and ophthalmopathy. Researchers took RNA transcripts and amplified the TCR beta CDR3 regions from them. Researchers ran a first-round RT-PCR on the TCR CDR3 using the HTBI primer set. Via MiXCR, TCRdb re-called the multiplex PCR reads, giving one row per CDR3 protein. This sample carries around 530,000 distinct CDR3 sequences, about a sixth of them seen once, and the ten largest clones take approximately 18%. Input material: blood. All receptors derive from a woman between 18 and 30 years old with Graves' ophthalmopathy.

J is TRBJ2-2 and V is TRBV5-1; weak D call: TRBD1 (5 bases). V dropped 10 bases and J dropped 1 base, with 8 bases sitting between them. Germline CDR1 SGHRS, CDR2 YFSETQ. CDR3 length: 12 amino acids. This CDR3 reads CAPDKNTGELFF. DNA of the CDR3: TGCGCCCCGGACAAGAACACCGGGGAGCTGTTTTTT.

This clonotype showed up many times. CDR3 bases: TGTGCCAGCAGTTACTCAGGACTAGCCGGGTTATCAGTTCGCGAGACCCAGTACTTC. The encoded protein is CASSYSGLAGLSVRETQYF. The chain links TRBV6-5 to TRBJ2-5, with 8 bases aligning to TRBD2. In germline, CDR1 is MNHEY, CDR2 SVGAGI. This CDR3 contains 19 residues. Germline trimming cut 0 bases from V and 5 bases from J; bases unmatched to any gene: 17.

The V gene is TRBV12-3 or TRBV12-4, the J gene TRBJ2-2; D not resolved. The CDR3 covers 12 residues. The V end lost 6 bases, the J end lost 4 bases, and 6 bases lay between the germline ends. CDR3 coding DNA: TGTGCCAGCAGGTCCGCCACCGGGGAGCTGTTTTTT. Its protein product is CASRSATGELFF.

This sequence joins TRBV2 and TRBJ1-2; tentative D call: TRBD1 (6 bases). The germline V gene has CDR1 SNHLY and CDR2 FYNNEI. This CDR3 comprises 14 residues. Trimming removed 10 bases at V and 8 bases at J, with 23 bases between. The CDR3: CAICAAGEREGYTF. CDR3 nucleotides: TGTGCCATCTGTGCGGCAGGGGAGAGAGAGGGCTACACCTTC.

This clonotype appeared many times. The chain joins TRBV27 to TRBJ2-1; 8 nucleotides align to TRBD2. The V segment lost 3 bases and the J segment 3 bases; nucleotides outside the gene matches: 4. The CDR3 is 15 amino acids. Germline CDR1 MNHEY, CDR2 SMNVEV (reference sequence). CDR3 sequence: CASSFRGGVYNEQFF. Written as DNA, the CDR3 is TGTGCCAGCAGTTTCCGGGGGGGGGTCTACAATGAGCAGTTCTTC.

The chain uses TRBV7-2 and TRBJ1-5; D gene unclear. Germline CDR1 and CDR2: SGHTA and FQGNSA. CDR3 size: 17 residues. With 5 bases removed from V and 1 base from J, the gap between germline ends came to 18 bases. This CDR3 reads CASSVLSYSYSNQPQHF. CDR3 nucleotides: TGTGCCAGCAGCGTTTTAAGTTACAGTTACAGCAATCAGCCCCAGCATTTT.

This clonotype was detected ten times or more. V usage is TRBV13 and J usage is TRBJ2-5; 10 bases agree with TRBD2. Germline V lookup: CDR1 PRHDT, CDR2 FYEKMQ (reference sequence). The CDR3 contains 15 residues. With 5 bases clipped from V and 1 base from J, the junction kept 4 bases outside the gene matches. CDR3: CASSKEREGQETQYF. The CDR3 nucleotides are TGTGCCAGCAGCAAGGAGCGGGAGGGCCAAGAGACCCAGTACTTC.

This clonotype was counted at least ten times. The genes are TRBV5-1 and TRBJ2-1; 9 bases fit TRBD2. Trimming at V came to 0 bases and at J to 9 bases, leaving 10 bases not matched to a gene. This CDR3 is built from 16 residues. Germline assignment: CDR1 SGHRS and CDR2 YFSETQ. This chain's CDR3 is CASSLGIGGRDGEQFF. As DNA, the CDR3 is TGCGCCAGCAGCTTGGGAATAGGCGGGAGGGACGGTGAGCAGTTCTTC.

This clonotype appeared many times. The rearrangement uses TRBV28 and TRBJ2-1; TRBD1 might be the D (5 bases). Trimming left V 1 base short and J 6 bases short, with 10 bases between. There are 14 residues in the CDR3. Looked up from germline, CDR1 is MDHEN and CDR2 is SYDVKM. CDR3 amino acids: CASSLFRVGNEQFF. As DNA, the CDR3 is TGTGCCAGCAGTTTATTCAGGGTGGGCAATGAGCAGTTCTTC.

This clonotype was recorded at least ten times. The rearrangement links TRBV27 to TRBJ1-5, with D unclear. Trimming cost V 1 base and J 3 bases, with 13 bases left between them. The CDR3 is 16 residues long. Germline V CDR1 and CDR2: MNHEY, SMNVEV (reference sequence). CDR3 amino acids: CASSLYGPRDNQPQHF. As DNA, the CDR3 is TGTGCCAGCAGTTTATATGGCCCGAGGGACAATCAGCCCCAGCATTTT.

The rearrangement uses TRBV13 and TRBJ2-7; tentative D call: TRBD1 (6 bases). V lost 0 bases and J 4 bases, leaving 16 bases between the germline ends. Per the germline V gene, CDR1 is PRHDT and CDR2 is FYEKMQ (reference sequence). This CDR3 has 16 residues. CDR3 residues: CASSLGGTISFYEQYF. The CDR3 DNA is TGTGCCAGCAGCTTAGGAGGGACAATTTCCTTTTACGAGCAGTACTTC.

This clonotype turned up a few times. V is TRBV6-2 or TRBV6-3 and J is TRBJ2-1, with TRBD2 matching over 7 bases. The CDR3 runs 13 residues. V gave up 6 bases and J gave up 5 bases; unmatched junction bases: 4. Germline CDR1 and CDR2: MNHEY and SVGEGT. CDR3 residues: CASSLAAHNEQFF. The CDR3 DNA reads as TGTGCCAGCAGCCTAGCGGCCCACAATGAGCAGTTCTTC.

This clonotype has ten or more counts. The chain couples TRBV5-1 to TRBJ1-3; the D is unclear. CDR3 length equals 14 residues. V lost 5 bases and J 1 base, leaving 10 bases between the germline ends. From germline, CDR1 is SGHRS and CDR2 YFSETQ. Here the CDR3 DNA reads TGCGCCAGCAGTCGGGAGGGTTCTGGAAACACCATATATTTT. It encodes CASSREGSGNTIYF. Looking up the rest from reference TRBV5-1 and TRBJ1-3 gives the full variable domain: KAGVTQTPRYLIKTRGQQVTLSCSPISGHRSVSWYQQTPGQGLQFLFEYFSETQRNKGNFPGRFSGRQFSNSRSEMNVSTLELGDSALYLCASSREGSGNTIYFGEGSWLTVV.

In its sample, this clonotype was seen many times. V usage is TRBV28 and J usage is TRBJ1-1; no reliable D call. The V gene's germline CDR1 is MDHEN and CDR2 SYDVKM. Trimming stripped 6 bases from V and 2 bases from J, with 7 bases between. The length of the CDR3 is 12 residues. The DNA of the CDR3 is TGTGCCAGCAGCACCTTTAACACTGAAGCTTTCTTT. Translated, it gives CASSTFNTEAFF. Using reference TRBV28 and TRBJ1-1 for the parts outside the CDR3, the full variable domain is DVKVTQSSRYLVKRTGEKVFLECVQDMDHENMFWYRQDPGLGLRLIYFSYDVKMKEKGDIPEGYSVSREKKERFSLILESASTNQTSMYLCASSTFNTEAFFGQGTRLTVV.

This clonotype occurred a few times. The chain links TRBV7-9 to TRBJ1-6; 7 bases are a match to TRBD1. The V gene's germline CDR1 is SEHNR and CDR2 FQNEAQ (reference sequence). V shed 5 bases and J 6 bases; nucleotides not matched to a gene: 7. The length of the CDR3 is 15 residues. CDR3 loop: CASSGGGQINSPLHF. CDR3 sequence (DNA): TGTGCCAGCAGCGGGGGGGGACAGATTAATTCACCCCTCCACTTT.

This chain joins TRBV3-1 and TRBJ2-3; 10 nucleotides align to TRBD2. Trimming removed 5 bases from V and 2 bases from J; junction bases left unmatched: 7. The CDR3 has 16 amino acids. Germline CDR1 is LGHDT and CDR2 is YNNKEL (reference sequence). CDR3 bases: TGTGCCAGCAGCTCCCGCAGCGGGGGGGCCACAGATACGCAGTATTTT. Translated, it gives CASSSRSGGATDTQYF.

This clonotype was picked up many times. This sequence joins TRBV20-1 and TRBJ2-5; D perhaps matches TRBD1 (5 bases). The CDR3 extends over 12 amino acids. V was shortened by 6 bases and J by 2 bases, with 10 bases between the two germline ends. Germline V gives CDR1 DFQATT, CDR2 SNEGSKA (reference sequence). The CDR3 DNA follows: TGCAGTGCCCAGGGCCCGCAAGAGACCCAGTACTTC. Amino acids: CSAQGPQETQYF.

This clonotype has only a few counts. The V gene is TRBV27, the J gene TRBJ1-6; 8 nucleotides agree with TRBD1. Unmatched junction bases numbered 14, after V lost 0 bases and J lost 7 bases. Germline CDR1 MNHEY, CDR2 SMNVEV (reference sequence). The CDR3 is 19 amino acids. The CDR3 DNA reads as TGTGCCAGCAGTTTATCGCTACCCGGGACAGGAACATACAATTCACCCCTCCACTTT. Its translation is CASSLSLPGTGTYNSPLHF.

This clonotype was observed once. The chain employs TRBV4-1 and TRBJ2-5; perhaps TRBD2 as D (6 bases). Judging by the DNA end, TRBJ2-1 fits better; the J call may be wrong. Germline loops: CDR1 MGHRA, CDR2 YSYEKL. This CDR3 is 17 amino acids long. The CDR3: CASSQETGTLHEETQFF. The CDR3 DNA reads TGCGCCAGCAGCCAAGAGACCGGGACTCTCCACGAAGAGACCCAGTTCTTC.

This clonotype came up many times. This rearrangement joins TRBV20-1 to TRBJ2-7; D is unclear. CDR3 size: 12 residues. From germline, CDR1 is DFQATT and CDR2 SNEGSKA (reference sequence). CDR3 nucleotide sequence: TGCAGCGTCCCTGGGCCCCACTACGAGCAGTACTTC. Its translation is CSVPGPHYEQYF.

This clonotype was seen at least ten times. The chain links TRBV28 to TRBJ2-3; TRBD2 might be the D (5 bases). Trimming pared 6 bases from V and 2 bases from J, leaving 15 bases between. Per germline, CDR1 MDHEN and CDR2 SYDVKM. CDR3 length: 15 residues. The CDR3 DNA reads as TGTGCCAGCAGCTACGAAAGGGAGTCCACAGATACGCAGTATTTT. It translates to CASSYERESTDTQYF. Filled out from reference TRBV28 and TRBJ2-3, the complete variable domain reads DVKVTQSSRYLVKRTGEKVFLECVQDMDHENMFWYRQDPGLGLRLIYFSYDVKMKEKGDIPEGYSVSREKKERFSLILESASTNQTSMYLCASSYERESTDTQYFGPGTRLTVL.

About this clonotype: One end of the junction does not line up with germline, which may come from a read error. The chain uses TRBV20-1 and TRBJ1-1; 7 nucleotides align to TRBD1. The CDR3 has 13 amino acids. Germline assignment: CDR1 DFQATT and CDR2 SNEGSKA (reference sequence). CDR3 residues: CNARQGSGTEAFF. In nucleotides, the CDR3 is TGCAATGCTAGACAGGGAAGTGGCACTGAAGCTTTCTTT.

This clonotype was seen ten or more times. V gene TRBV27 combines with J gene TRBJ2-5; TRBD1 matches 11 bases. Trimming took 6 bases from V and 5 from J; bases not matched to a gene: 5. This CDR3 is built from 14 residues. The germline V gene encodes CDR1 MNHEY and CDR2 SMNVEV (reference sequence). This CDR3 is CASSGQGAGETQYF. CDR3 bases: TGTGCCAGCAGCGGACAGGGGGCAGGGGAGACCCAGTACTTC.

This clonotype was detected a few times. The rearrangement links TRBV6-2 or TRBV6-3 to TRBJ1-5; D not resolved. Germline V gene lookup returns CDR1 MNHEY and CDR2 SVGEGT. Deletions cut 7 bases from V and 3 bases from J, with 7 bases between. The CDR3 contains 12 residues. In DNA, the CDR3 is TGTGCCAGCACTGGGCCCAATCAGCCCCAGCATTTT. Translated: CASTGPNQPQHF.

This clonotype was seen a handful of times. The chain carries TRBV20-1 and TRBJ2-3; the D call may be TRBD1 or TRBD2 (5 bases each). The V gene's germline CDR1 is DFQATT and CDR2 SNEGSKA (reference sequence). V dropped 8 bases and J dropped 4 bases, with 16 bases sitting between them. This CDR3 region has 13 residues. The DNA of the CDR3 is TGCAGTAGGACCGGGACGACCCCAGATACGCAGTATTTT. It is translated as CSRTGTTPDTQYF.

This clonotype was recorded at least ten times. The V and J genes are TRBV27 and TRBJ2-1; possibly TRBD1 for D (5 bases). V dropped 6 bases and J dropped 8 bases, with 17 bases sitting between them. The CDR3 extends over 14 amino acids. Germline lookup yields CDR1 MNHEY and CDR2 SMNVEV (reference sequence). The CDR3 coding sequence is TGTGCCAGCAGGGACCTCATAGAAGGGGATGAGCAGTTCTTC. Its translation is CASRDLIEGDEQFF.

This clonotype was observed many times. This chain connects TRBV7-2 to TRBJ1-2; D uncertain. Germline V gene lookup returns CDR1 SGHTA and CDR2 FQGNSA. The V end lost 2 bases, the J end lost 3 bases, and 10 bases lay between the germline ends. There are 14 residues in the CDR3. CDR3 DNA: TGTGCCAGCAGCTTAAGTAGGGATCACTATGGCTACACCTTC. Encoded protein: CASSLSRDHYGYTF.